The T cell receptor beta chain under discussion was sequenced for a study of blood T cell repertoires in COVID-19. Overall study: Samples of COVID-19 (acute and convalescent) were obtained from the United States, Italy and Spain. Sources were T cells, B-cell-depleted T cells, or PBMCs; the material itself was cDNA or gDNA.

Original analysis: Amplification of reference gene primers provided the estimated nucleated cell counts. The data were produced by immunoSEQ multiplex PCR, yet TCRdb's version contains in-frame clones alone and is incomplete. V, J and clone size were drawn from that table, and D and trimming were deduced from the DNA. The data show under 45,000 clones, roughly nine tenths seen once. The trim removed 0 bases at V and 3 bases at J, leaving 10 bases unmatched. Germline loops: CDR1 SNHLY, CDR2 FYNNEI. The CDR3 length is 17 residues. V gene TRBV2 combines with J gene TRBJ1-1; 7 nucleotides line up with TRBD1. The TCR comes from a man in his sixties with acute or convalescent COVID-19. Sequenced material: peripheral blood. CDR3 in DNA: TGTGCCAGCAGTGAAGCAGGTATCCCAGGGGGGCACACTGAAGCTTTCTTT. It is translated as CASSEAGIPGGHTEAFF.